This TCR beta chain stems from a study of cytomegalovirus exposure and HLA in healthy donors. Donors were nominally healthy when sampled, though unrecorded immune exposures were likely. About this clone itself: The antigen remains unidentified.

PCR amplification relied on 60 Vbeta primers (plus 13 Jbeta primers). Profiling relied on immunoSEQ multiplex PCR, and the TCRdb table lists in-frame clones only, not all of them. The data show more than 140,000 clones, about 80% seen once. The CDR3 runs 15 residues. V lost 4 bases, J lost 6 bases, and 19 bases lay in between. In germline, CDR1 is KGHSH, CDR2 LQKENI. Findings and limits, study-wide: In vitro work confirmed that a few CMV-associated chains recognize CMV antigens. The only immune exposure information that was available was CMV serostatus.

Input material: PBMCs. The chain joins TRBV18 to TRBJ2-7; the D gene is possibly TRBD2 (6 bases). This receptor was obtained from a woman between 35 and 50 years old in good health and CMV-seronegative. The CDR3 DNA is TGTGCCAGCTCACTGGCGACTAGTCCCTCAGGCGAGCAGTACTTC. Its translation: CASSLATSPSGEQYF.